What follows describes a single TCR beta chain. A few counts support this clonotype. Its recognized antigen is unknown. No quality values exist for individual bases; no much larger clone is one base distant. The sequencing machine was an Illumina NovaSeq 6000. TCR cDNA was synthesized by 5'RACE template switching, which introduced a universal primer site and unique molecular identifiers. Priming for cDNA synthesis came from both the TCR alpha and TCR beta constant segments. Libraries were amplified in two PCR steps, with sample barcodes and sequencing adapters added in the second step. Sequencing of libraries was done on Illumina HiSeq 2500 (2x100 bp) or NovaSeq (2x150 bp). Per the source publication's procedure: Demultiplexing of reads and collapsing into UMI consensus sequences were performed with MIGEC, and V(D)J alignment was carried out with MiXCR. Clonotypes responding to the vaccine were identified with edgeR on replicate PBMC samples, with the criteria of FDR below 0.01 and a log2 fold change above 5 up to day 15. Bulk clonotypes were assigned CD4 or CD8 identity according to which sequenced CD4 or CD8 repertoire held them at higher abundance. The raw public data were reprocessed by TCRdb itself: fastp quality trimming at Q25, MiXCR clonotype calling, in-frame beta chains only. Each CDR3 protein gets just one entry, which takes the most common genes and DNA from the rows behind it. The V and J calls and clone size are TCRdb's, not the authors'. This sample is represented by some 260,000 distinct CDR3 sequences; around 4.9% of them were singletons. The ten largest make up less than 3.5% of the sample.

The source of the sample is a study of T cells after yellow fever vaccination (dated by TCRdb to the late 2010s). Turning to the overall study: Libraries from fractions with low cell numbers were prepared with the SMART-Seq v4 Ultra Low Input RNA kit. To follow T-cell clones before and after primary and booster YFV17D yellow fever vaccination, bulk TCR alpha and beta repertoires were sequenced over time. Two healthy male donors, one aged 18 to 30 and one aged 30 to 40 years, made up the cohort. Bulk PBMC replicates and cell subsets were isolated from blood drawn at multiple timepoints before and after both primary and secondary immunization. Overall study results and their limits: Because abundant contaminating clonotypes from the bulk population could be contained in FACS-sorted repertoires, computational filtering was required. Most clones expanded after primary vaccination (approximately 96% of CD4 and over 80% of CD8) were re-detected after the booster, suggesting that broad memory maintenance occurred. The secondary T-cell response was found to be weaker but faster than the primary response, with a peak reached on day 5 rather than on day 15. A small share of clonotypes occurred in both CD4 and CD8 compartments, likely arising from convergent recombination. Because the study included only a couple of donors, the extent to which the findings can be generalized is limited.

Based on the germline V gene (reference sequence), the CDR1 and CDR2 sequences are SEHNR and FQNEAQ. The CDR3 has 16 amino acids, counting the end cysteine and phenylalanine. Just the 48-base CDR3 DNA is kept, in frame starting at base 1. The germline V end is reduced by 5 bases and the J end by 1 base; junction bases left unmatched: 7. According to the study, the label for this sample's treatment or condition signals: live attenuated yellow fever vaccine strain. PBMCs were isolated from peripheral blood using a standard Ficoll-Paque protocol. Dynabeads CD4 and CD8 positive selection kits were used to isolate the CD4 and CD8 T-cell fractions. TriZol was used to extract RNA from bulk PBMCs, CD4 and CD8 fractions, and dextramer-positive and dextramer-negative fractions.

This receptor was obtained from a man aged 18 to 30 who received the YFV17D yellow fever vaccine. The specimen comprised CD4+ T cells sorted from PBMCs, sampled on the day of the yellow fever booster vaccination. The chain was built from TRBV7-9 and TRBJ2-1, and TRBD1 matches 8 of the central bases. Here is the DNA: TGTGCCAGCAGCAGCTGGACAGGGAGGTCCTACAATGAGCAGTTCTTC. This sequence encodes CASSSWTGRSYNEQFF.